Sequencing of this T cell receptor (beta chain) was carried out in a study of metastatic and nonmetastatic thyroid tumors. Looking at the study overall: Blood and tumor or nodule tissue repertoires from malignant and benign thyroid patients were compared.

V dropped 6 bases and J dropped 6; count of bases not matched to a gene: 10. This CDR3 is 14 amino acids long. The germline gives CDR1 MNHNS, CDR2 SASEGT. Study processing details: The distant-metastasis classifier for papillary thyroid cancer was built from CDR3 differences across clinicopathological groups. TCRdb re-called clones from the PCR reads using MiXCR. TCRdb, not the original authors, processed these V and J calls. The profile shows around 20,000 clones, approximately 10% of them singletons. Nobody among the patients had been given any treatment before thyroid surgery. This clone has at least ten counts.

Sequenced sample: blood. The TCR sequence derives from a female donor with papillary thyroid cancer or a benign thyroid nodule (not recorded which). Some clones in this sample may be carry-over from other donors' samples. The J gene is TRBJ2-7, the V gene TRBV6-1; 8 nucleotides line up with TRBD2. CDR3 sequence (DNA): TGTGCCAGCAGCCCACTAGCGGAGGGGTCCGAGCAGTACTTC. Residues: CASSPLAEGSEQYF.